This T cell receptor (beta chain) is from a study of blood T cell repertoires in COVID-19. Study background: Sites in the United States, Italy and Spain provided acute and convalescent COVID-19 samples.

The V and J ends lost 2 bases and 3 bases respectively, with 14 bases between them. Germline CDR1 is MNHNS and CDR2 is SASEGT. CDR3 length equals 15 residues. Sequenced by immunoSEQ multiplex PCR; TCRdb stores in-frame clones only, minus some. The sample has some 120,000 clones, approximately 84% seen once. This clonotype was obtained from a man aged 65 to 85 with active or convalescent COVID-19. The specimen was peripheral blood. The chain combines TRBV6-1 with TRBJ2-7; D uncertain. DNA for the CDR3: TGTGCCAGCAGTGAATCCCATAGCCGAATCTACGAGCAGTACTTC. Translation: CASSESHSRIYEQYF.